This TCR beta chain originates from a study of human CD8 memory T cell subsets. A UMI-labeled 5' RACE approach was the method that produced the TCR beta libraries. From its re-call of the 5' RACE reads, TCRdb lists each CDR3 protein once, without DNA. The sample has approximately 12,000 distinct CDR3 sequences, and its top ten clones hold 14%. Looked up from germline, CDR1 is MNHEY and CDR2 is SVGAGI. The CDR3 has 13 amino acids. Frequency places this clonotype as medium-sized. This TCR came from a human donor in good health. Sequenced sample: CD8+ T cells from PBMCs. The chain recombines TRBV6-5 with TRBJ1-5; TCRdb's D call of TRBD1 is untestable without DNA. The CDR3 region is CASSHTGAEPQHF.